The entry that follows covers one T cell receptor beta chain sequence. It may be a read error: a sequence one base away is much more abundant. Unique molecular identifiers were built into the TCRbeta library. TCRdb independently ran MiXCR on the PCR reads; one entry per CDR3 protein. The profile shows 540,000 or so distinct CDR3 sequences, under 30% of them singletons. This sample stems from a study of T-cell reconstitution after alpha-beta-depleted transplantation in children. Trimming removed 4 bases from V and 2 bases from J, with 8 bases in between. The CDR3 runs 12 residues. The germline V gene encodes CDR1 SQVTM and CDR2 ANQGSEA.

The genes are TRBV29-1 and TRBJ1-2; the D is unclear. The source was PBMCs, mostly from graft donor cells, collected 360 days after TCRalphabeta/CD19-depleted stem cell transplant. This sequence originates from a boy in the first two years of life who had a stem cell transplant for acute myeloid leukemia, so the T cells may come from the graft donor. CDR3 sequence reads: CSVAEQNYGYTF. The CDR3 coding sequence is TGCAGCGTTGCGGAACAGAACTATGGCTACACCTTC.